Here is one T cell receptor (beta chain) with its context. Its antigen is as yet unknown. The data originate from a study of cytomegalovirus exposure and HLA in healthy donors. The PCR was carried out with 60 Vbeta primers and 13 Jbeta primers. The assay was immunoSEQ multiplex PCR, and TCRdb's table has in-frame clones only and misses some. The sample consists of under 200,000 clones, 82% of them appearing once. Study results and caveats: Presence/absence analyses supposed approximately even sequencing depth among donors. In a later analysis, V- and J-gene trimming of beta chains associated with a DCLRE1C missense variant, replicated independently.

This CDR3 spans 15 amino acids. With V trimmed by 5 bases and J by 6 bases, 11 bases remained unmatched. Per germline, CDR1 MNHEY and CDR2 SVGAGI. The clonotype was recovered from a girl aged 10 to 17 in good health and CMV-seropositive. The chain is built from TRBV6-5 and TRBJ1-2, with 8 bases lining up with TRBD1. Material: PBMCs. CDR3 amino acids: CASSPDRVVADGYTF. DNA for the CDR3: TGTGCCAGCAGTCCGGACAGGGTAGTCGCCGATGGCTACACCTTC.